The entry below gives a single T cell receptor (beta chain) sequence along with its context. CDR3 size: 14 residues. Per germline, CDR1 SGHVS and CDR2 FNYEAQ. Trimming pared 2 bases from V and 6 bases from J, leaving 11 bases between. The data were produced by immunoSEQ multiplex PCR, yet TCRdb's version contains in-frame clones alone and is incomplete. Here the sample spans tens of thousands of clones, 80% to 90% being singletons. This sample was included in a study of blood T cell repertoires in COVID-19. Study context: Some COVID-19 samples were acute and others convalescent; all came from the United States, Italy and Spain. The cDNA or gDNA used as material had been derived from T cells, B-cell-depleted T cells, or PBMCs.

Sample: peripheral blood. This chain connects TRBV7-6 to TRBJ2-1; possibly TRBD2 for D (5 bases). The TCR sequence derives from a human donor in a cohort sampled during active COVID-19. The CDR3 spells CASSLRGLGNEQFF. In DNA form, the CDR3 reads TGTGCCAGCAGCTTAAGAGGGTTGGGCAATGAGCAGTTCTTC.